This T cell receptor beta chain was identified during a study of T cells in Graves' hyperthyroidism and ophthalmopathy. Across the whole study: Upon initial diagnosis and before any treatment, peripheral blood was collected. Findings and limits, study-wide: Stable hyperthyroidism and ophthalmopathy were separated using 13 V-J signatures.

The CDR3 length is 16 residues. V was pared by 5 bases and J by 4 bases, with 18 bases between. Germline V gives CDR1 SEHNR, CDR2 FQNEAQ (reference sequence). Regions amplified from RNA transcripts were the TCR beta CDR3 regions. Using the HTBI primer set, a first-round RT-PCR was run on the TCR CDR3. One entry per CDR3 protein, called by TCRdb with MiXCR from the multiplex PCR reads. The table lists 400,000 to 600,000 distinct CDR3 sequences, roughly 16% of them singletons. This sample holds PBMCs from roughly 10 ml fresh peripheral blood. Comments on this clonotype: Its antigen is unknown.

The TCR originated in a woman in her twenties or thirties with Graves' ophthalmopathy. Input material: blood. The gene calls are TRBV7-9 and TRBJ2-1; possible D gene TRBD1, 6 bases. CDR3 bases: TGTGCCAGCAGCCCACGCCGGGACAAAGGATACAATGAGCAGTTCTTC. Its protein is CASSPRRDKGYNEQFF.